This entry lists 23 T cell receptor beta chains sequenced from one sample in a study of cytomegalovirus exposure and HLA in healthy donors. The PCR contained 60 Vbeta and 13 Jbeta primers. The table came from immunoSEQ multiplex PCR; TCRdb's copy has only in-frame clones and leaves some out. The data hold some 190,000 clones, with about three quarters observed a single time. The sequencing sample was made of PBMCs. The source of these receptors is a man between 18 and 29 years old in good health and CMV-seronegative.

This chain links TRBV5-5 with TRBJ1-5, with D uncertain. The V end was cut by 7 bases, the J end by 4 bases, with 21 bases between. This CDR3 comprises 16 residues. Germline CDR1 is SGHKS and CDR2 is YYEKEE (reference sequence). CDR3 region: CASGPTEGRINQPQHF. CDR3 nucleotides: TGTGCCAGCGGACCAACAGAGGGTAGGATTAATCAGCCCCAGCATTTT.

The chain is built from TRBV5-1 and TRBJ2-1; 7 bases are shared with TRBD2. The CDR3 sequence is 16 residues long. V was clipped by 5 bases and J by 1 base; unmatched bases: 9. Germline loops: CDR1 SGHRS, CDR2 YFSETQ. CDR3 DNA sequence: TGCGCCAGCAGTTTGAGCGGGGAACCTTCCTACAATGAGCAGTTCTTC. Its translation is CASSLSGEPSYNEQFF.

The V call is TRBV19, the J call TRBJ2-7, with 10 nucleotides matching TRBD2. Germline trimming cut 4 bases from V and 4 bases from J; bases unmatched to any gene: 4. Germline assignment: CDR1 LNHDA and CDR2 SQIVND (reference sequence). The CDR3 is 14 residues long. CDR3 in amino acids: CASSTASGRYEQYF. CDR3 bases: TGTGCCAGTAGTACGGCTAGCGGGAGATACGAGCAGTACTTC.

This chain connects TRBV27 to TRBJ1-2; TRBD1 aligns across 10 bases. Trimming took 4 bases from V and 6 from J; bases not matched to a gene: 11. The CDR3 loop spans 16 amino acids. The germline gives CDR1 MNHEY, CDR2 SMNVEV (reference sequence). The CDR3: CASSSLTGTGEDGYTF. The CDR3 bases are TGTGCCAGCAGTTCCCTAACCGGGACAGGGGAGGATGGCTACACCTTC.

This sequence joins TRBV5-6 and TRBJ1-4, with a weak D call TRBD1 (5 bases). This CDR3 region has 14 residues. Germline V lookup: CDR1 SGHDT, CDR2 YYEEEE. V was cut by 4 bases and J by 4 bases, with 11 bases left in between. The CDR3 sequence is CASSRKGYNEKLFF. In nucleotides, the CDR3 is TGTGCCAGCAGCCGTAAGGGGTATAATGAAAAACTGTTTTTT. Full variable domain (missing parts from reference TRBV5-6 and TRBJ1-4): DAGVTQSPTHLIKTRGQQVTLRCSPKSGHDTVSWYQQALGQGPQFIFQYYEEEERQRGNFPDRFSGHQFPNYSSELNVNALLLGDSALYLCASSRKGYNEKLFFGSGTQLSVL.

The chain has TRBV7-3 and TRBJ2-7; 10 positions match TRBD2. V shed 5 bases and J 4 bases; nucleotides not matched to a gene: 8. The CDR3 is made up of 15 amino acids. Germline V gene sequence: CDR1 SGHTA, CDR2 FQGTGA. This CDR3 is CASSPEAGGPYEQYF. The CDR3 nucleotides are TGTGCCAGCAGCCCCGAAGCGGGAGGGCCGTACGAGCAGTACTTC.

This chain uses TRBV5-4 with TRBJ2-5; 8 nucleotides match TRBD2. The CDR3 loop spans 18 amino acids. Germline CDR1 and CDR2: SGHNT and YYREEE (reference sequence). The V gene end was trimmed by 2 bases and the J gene end by 1 base; junction bases not matched to a gene: 13. CDR3 bases: TGTGCCAGCAGCTTAGCCCTGACTAGCGCGACGGTCCAAGAGACCCAGTACTTC. It codes for CASSLALTSATVQETQYF.

This clone was observed a few times. The rearrangement uses TRBV6-1 and TRBJ2-7; perhaps TRBD2 as D (6 bases). V lost 7 bases and J 4 bases, leaving 14 bases between the germline ends. Germline values: CDR1 MNHNS, CDR2 SASEGT. This CDR3 comprises 13 residues. Here the CDR3 DNA reads TGTGCCAGCACCGCGGGGTCAAGGTACGAGCAGTACTTC. It translates to CASTAGSRYEQYF.

Comments on this clone: A read error may produce the germline difference seen at one junction end. The J gene is TRBJ1-1, the V gene TRBV27, with D uncertain. Germline V gene data show CDR1 as MNHEY and CDR2 as SMNVEV (reference sequence). CDR3 length: 14 amino acids. CDR3 DNA: TGTGCCAGCAGTTTAGGCGGGATAGGCACTGAAGCTTCCTTT. Translating gives CASSLGGIGTEASF.

In its sample, this clone was seen once. V and J are TRBV6-5 and TRBJ2-5, with D unclear. The DNA matches TRBJ2-7 better at its end, which makes the J call doubtful. Germline V CDR1 and CDR2: MNHEY, SVGAGI. This CDR3 is built from 14 residues. CDR3 region: CASSYRKWAYEQYF. In DNA, the CDR3 is TGTGCCAGCAGTTACCGGAAGTGGGCCTACGAGCAGTACTTC.

The chain has TRBV6-6 and TRBJ1-3, with a weak D call TRBD1 (6 bases). Trimming removed 6 bases at V and 4 bases at J, with 16 bases between. Per the germline V gene, CDR1 is MNHNY and CDR2 is SVGAGI (reference sequence). The CDR3 extends over 15 amino acids. The CDR3 DNA reads TGTGCCAGCAGGGGCTGGACAGAAAAAGGAAACACCATATATTTT. Amino acids: CASRGWTEKGNTIYF.

This clone was seen only once. The chain employs TRBV4-1 and TRBJ2-5; D not certain. Germline CDR1 and CDR2: MGHRA and YSYEKL. The CDR3 extends over 12 amino acids. Between the trimmed V and J ends, which lost 3 bases and 3 bases, there was a span of 5 bases. CDR3 coding DNA: TGCGCCAGCAGCCAGCAGGAAGAGACCCAGTACTTC. Protein sequence: CASSQQEETQYF.

V is TRBV7-9 and J is TRBJ2-3; perhaps TRBD1 as D (6 bases). The CDR3 totals 15 residues. V lost 5 bases and J 4 bases, leaving 16 bases between the germline ends. The V gene's germline CDR1 is SEHNR and CDR2 FQNEAQ (reference sequence). The CDR3 reads CASSPGAQVSDTQYF. In DNA form, the CDR3 reads TGTGCCAGCAGCCCAGGGGCGCAGGTATCAGATACGCAGTATTTT.

This chain joins TRBV18 and TRBJ1-1, with 7 nucleotides matching TRBD1. This CDR3 is 15 amino acids long. The J segment lost 3 bases and the V segment lost 3 bases, leaving 7 bases of the junction unmatched. Germline V gives CDR1 KGHSH, CDR2 LQKENI. DNA of the CDR3: TGTGCCAGCTCACCTTCGACAGGGTTGTACACTGAAGCTTTCTTT. It is translated as CASSPSTGLYTEAFF.

Regarding this clone: It is likely a read error, because the conserved phenylalanine at the end of the CDR3 is missing. No DNA is shown, since the ends of the CDR3 on it are uncertain; the CDR3 is the one TCRdb lists. This sequence joins TRBV6-5 and TRBJ2-2; the table's D call, TRBD2, has no DNA check behind it. The CDR3 extends over 11 residues, inclusive of both ends. Germline CDR1 and CDR2: MNHEY and SVGAGI. The chain's CDR3 is CASSEAGLALV.

V gene TRBV10-3 combines with J gene TRBJ1-1; D possibly corresponds to TRBD1 (6 bases). CDR1 ENHRY and CDR2 SYGVKD come from the germline V gene. The V gene lost 3 bases and the J gene lost 4 bases, with 15 bases spanning the gap. This CDR3 has 15 amino acids. Written as DNA, the CDR3 is TGTGCCATCAGTGATAGCCAGGGGTGGGCCACTGAAGCTTTCTTT. Translated, it gives CAISDSQGWATEAFF.

This chain uses TRBV27 with TRBJ1-1; 10 bases line up with TRBD1. The CDR3 extends over 13 amino acids. J lost 5 bases, V lost 6 bases, and 3 bases had no gene match. The germline V gene has CDR1 MNHEY and CDR2 SMNVEV (reference sequence). CDR3 nucleotides: TGTGCCAGCAGACGGACAGGGGGGACTGAAGCTTTCTTT. Amino acids: CASRRTGGTEAFF.

The rearrangement joins TRBV29-1 to TRBJ1-2, with D unclear. The CDR3 sequence is 13 residues long. CDR1 is SQVTM and CDR2 is ANQGSEA in the germline V gene. V lost 3 bases, J lost 4 bases, and 12 bases lay in between. The CDR3 protein is CSVEFEESYGYTF. In DNA form, the CDR3 reads TGCAGCGTTGAGTTCGAGGAGTCCTATGGCTACACCTTC.

This chain links TRBV27 with TRBJ1-1; the D gene is possibly TRBD1 (6 bases). Germline CDR1 MNHEY, CDR2 SMNVEV (reference sequence). The V and J ends lost 4 bases and 4 bases respectively, with 16 bases between them. CDR3 length equals 15 residues. In nucleotides, the CDR3 is TGTGCCAGCAGTTCCTGGGGGGGCGTTGGCACTGAAGCTTTCTTT. Protein sequence: CASSSWGGVGTEAFF.

The V call is TRBV6-5, the J call TRBJ1-5, with unresolved D. The CDR3 contains 14 residues. V was trimmed by 3 bases and J by 4 bases, leaving 10 bases between them. From germline, CDR1 is MNHEY and CDR2 SVGAGI. The CDR3 DNA follows: TGTGCCAGCAGTTATTCAAAGCGGAATCAGCCCCAGCATTTT. It is translated as CASSYSKRNQPQHF.

CDR3 sequence (DNA): TGTGCCAGCAGTGAAGCGGGACTAGCGGGAGGTCGGGAGACCCAGTACTTC. Protein: CASSEAGLAGGRETQYF. The chain joins TRBV6-1 to TRBJ2-5; TRBD2 aligns across 15 bases. Germline-derived CDR1 and CDR2 are MNHNS and SASEGT. Trimming at V came to 0 bases and at J to 5 bases, leaving 4 bases not matched to a gene. This CDR3 contains 17 residues.

A single count supports this clone. The chain uses TRBV10-1 and TRBJ2-5, with D perhaps TRBD2 (5 bases). CDR3 size: 14 residues. Germline V gives CDR1 WNHNN, CDR2 SYGVQD (reference sequence). Trimming took off 3 bases at V and 2 bases at J, with 10 bases between the two ends. CDR3 sequence (DNA): TGCGCCAGCAGTGAAGGAGCGGCTCAAGAGACCCAGTACTTC. Protein sequence: CASSEGAAQETQYF.

V and J are TRBV4-2 and TRBJ1-5; D remains unclear. The CDR3 contains 12 residues. The germline V gene has CDR1 LGHNA and CDR2 YNFKEQ. V was trimmed by 4 bases and J by 7 bases, leaving 8 bases between them. The CDR3 bases are TGTGCCAGCAGCCCGGGGAACCAGCCCCAGCATTTT. Encoded protein: CASSPGNQPQHF.